These T cell receptor beta chains were read from a single sample in a study of T cells after posttransplantation cyclophosphamide. Assay used: immunoSEQ multiplex PCR; TCRdb lists only in-frame clones, some missing. Found here are 66,000 or so clones, about 94% of them singletons; the top ten hold under 3%. The sample was PBMCs. These receptors were taken from a young woman in good health and a related stem cell transplant donor. Both conserved end residues are part of each CDR3. D genes are given only for firm matches. Not all rows give a size; the values are once, few, many and, for expanded clones, a class.

j_call clone_size d_call v_call cdr3_aa cdr3_nt
TRBJ2-3 - - TRBV9 CASSERPGGPRRTDTQYF TGTGCCAGCAGCGAGCGGCCGGGCGGTCCTAGGCGCACAGATACGCAGTATTTT
TRBJ2-1 - - TRBV2 CASSVSLYNEQFF TGTGCCAGCAGCGTGAGTCTGTACAATGAGCAGTTCTTC
TRBJ1-3 - - TRBV5-1 CASSATGLSGNTIYF TGCGCCAGCAGCGCAACAGGACTTTCTGGAAACACCATATATTTT
TRBJ1-1 once TRBD1 TRBV10-3 CAISMGQMNTEAFF TGTGCCATCAGTATGGGACAGATGAACACTGAAGCTTTCTTT
TRBJ1-4 - - TRBV18 CASSPPRGEGEKLFF TGTGCCAGCTCACCACCCCGAGGGGAAGGTGAAAAACTGTTTTTT
TRBJ1-4 - - TRBV19 CASSMGHANEKLFF TGTGCCAGTAGTATGGGGCACGCTAATGAAAAACTGTTTTTT
TRBJ2-1 - TRBD2 TRBV28 CASSPSGTYNEQFF TGTGCCAGCAGCCCCAGCGGGACCTACAATGAGCAGTTCTTC
TRBJ1-4 - TRBD1 TRBV7-2 CASSSRQGLEKLFF TGTGCCAGCAGCTCTAGACAGGGTCTTGAGAAACTGTTTTTT
TRBJ1-1 - - TRBV7-2 CASSLTENTEAFF TGTGCCAGCAGCTTGACGGAGAACACTGAAGCTTTCTTT
TRBJ2-2 - - TRBV6-1 CASSDPNPLNTGELFF TGTGCCAGCAGTGACCCCAACCCCTTGAACACCGGGGAGCTGTTTTTT
TRBJ1-1 - TRBD1 TRBV19 CASSTTGDTEAFF TGTGCCAGTAGTACGACAGGGGACACTGAAGCTTTCTTT
TRBJ2-3 - - TRBV6-1 CASSEAGAFTDTQYF TGTGCCAGCAGTGAAGCGGGGGCCTTCACAGATACGCAGTATTTT
TRBJ1-1 - TRBD1 TRBV5-1 CASSASDRGRGTEAFF TGCGCCAGCAGCGCATCCGACAGGGGTCGTGGCACTGAAGCTTTCTTT
TRBJ1-6 - TRBD1 TRBV11-2 CASSLMQGDNSPLHF TGTGCCAGCAGCTTAATGCAGGGGGATAATTCACCCCTCCACTTT
TRBJ1-1 - - TRBV6-5 CASSYSRSTEAFF TGTGCCAGCAGTTACTCCCGGAGCACTGAAGCTTTCTTT
TRBJ1-2 once - TRBV4-2 CASSQDIAGANYGYTF TGTGCCAGCAGCCAAGACATTGCAGGGGCTAACTATGGCTACACCTTC
TRBJ1-2 once - TRBV18 CASADGANYGYTF TGTGCCAGCGCCGACGGAGCTAACTATGGCTACACCTTC
TRBJ2-7 - TRBD2 TRBV4-1 CASSREFGGSYEQYF TGCGCCAGCAGCCGAGAATTCGGGGGGTCCTACGAGCAGTACTTC
TRBJ2-5 - TRBD2 TRBV13 CASSLRIGLAGEGEETQYF TGTGCCAGCAGCTTACGTATCGGACTAGCGGGGGAAGGAGAAGAGACCCAGTACTTC
TRBJ1-1 - - TRBV5-4 CASSPGRGNTEAFF TGTGCCAGCAGCCCGGGGAGGGGGAACACTGAAGCTTTCTTT
TRBJ1-2 - - TRBV30 CAWVQRASYGYTF TGTGCCTGGGTCCAGCGCGCGTCCTATGGCTACACCTTC
TRBJ1-2 - - TRBV19 CASSITLGYYGYTF TGTGCCAGTAGTATAACCTTAGGATACTATGGCTACACCTTC
TRBJ1-2 once - TRBV2 CASRHREGPYGYTF TGTGCCAGCAGACACAGGGAGGGGCCTTATGGCTACACCTTC
TRBJ2-5 - - TRBV5-4 CASSLVGQGETQYF TGTGCCAGCAGCTTGGTCGGGCAGGGGGAGACCCAGTACTTC
TRBJ1-5 - TRBD1 TRBV7-9 CASSPGQGEEPQHF TGTGCCAGCAGCCCGGGACAGGGCGAGGAGCCCCAGCATTTT
TRBJ2-7 - - TRBV4-2 CASSQNSGHHSGASGAYEQYF TGTGCCAGCAGCCAAAACTCCGGGCACCACTCAGGGGCTAGCGGTGCCTACGAGCAGTACTTC
TRBJ2-7 - - TRBV21-1 CASKPPGTGPYEQYF TGTGCCAGCAAGCCCCCCGGGACGGGACCGTACGAGCAGTACTTC
TRBJ1-2 - - TRBV7-9 CASSFPTGNYGYTF TGTGCCAGCAGCTTCCCGACAGGAAACTATGGCTACACCTTC
TRBJ1-1 - - TRBV7-2 CASSLTGFDTEAFF TGTGCCAGCAGCTTAACAGGGTTTGACACTGAAGCTTTCTTT
TRBJ2-1 - - TRBV4-3 CASSLNTDRDNEQFF TGCGCCAGCAGCCTTAACACAGACAGAGACAATGAGCAGTTCTTC
TRBJ2-7 - - TRBV5-1 CASSLMADFSYEQYF TGCGCCAGCAGCTTGATGGCGGACTTCTCCTACGAGCAGTACTTC
TRBJ2-2 - TRBD1 TRBV2 CASSYDRGVVGELFF TGTGCCAGCAGCTACGACAGGGGGGTTGTCGGGGAGCTGTTTTTT
TRBJ1-3 - - TRBV7-8 CASSLDRASGNTIYF TGTGCCAGCAGCTTAGACAGGGCTTCTGGAAACACCATATATTTT
TRBJ2-1 - TRBD2 TRBV6-5 CASSYSGGVVGEQFF TGTGCCAGCAGTTACTCCGGGGGGGTAGTAGGTGAGCAGTTCTTC
TRBJ2-2 - - TRBV5-6 CASSSWGELFF TGTGCCAGCAGTTCGTGGGGGGAGCTGTTTTTT
TRBJ2-2 - - TRBV19 CASSLGGSNTGELFF TGTGCCAGTAGTCTCGGGGGCAGCAACACCGGGGAGCTGTTTTTT
TRBJ1-1 - TRBD1 TRBV19 CASSTRDRRMNTEAFF TGTGCCAGTAGTACCCGGGACAGACGGATGAACACTGAAGCTTTCTTT
TRBJ2-2 - - TRBV6-6 CASSYSVGAGELFF TGTGCCAGCAGTTACTCAGTGGGGGCCGGGGAGCTGTTTTTT
TRBJ2-3 - TRBD2 TRBV5-6 CASSAGLAGGFSTDTQYF TGTGCCAGCAGCGCGGGACTAGCGGGGGGGTTTAGCACAGATACGCAGTATTTT
TRBJ1-1 - - TRBV5-1 CASSLEAGANTEAFF TGCGCCAGCAGCTTGGAGGCAGGGGCGAACACTGAAGCTTTCTTT
TRBJ2-2 - - TRBV30 CAWSRGGANTGELFF TGTGCCTGGAGTCGTGGGGGCGCGAACACCGGGGAGCTGTTTTTT
TRBJ1-1 - - TRBV29-1 CSVMAGTAAFF TGCAGCGTGATGGCCGGGACGGCGGCTTTCTTT
TRBJ2-5 - - TRBV15 CATSRGAGPQETQYF TGTGCCACCAGCAGAGGAGCAGGGCCCCAAGAGACCCAGTACTTC
TRBJ1-1 - - TRBV5-1 CASSFAPNTEAFF TGCGCCAGCAGCTTTGCGCCGAACACTGAAGCTTTCTTT
TRBJ2-3 - TRBD2 TRBV10-3 CAISDSAGGPYTQYF TGTGCCATCAGCGACTCGGCGGGGGGGCCGTATACGCAGTATTTT
TRBJ2-3 - TRBD1 TRBV29-1 CSTGQGTADTQYF TGCAGCACCGGACAGGGGACGGCAGATACGCAGTATTTT
TRBJ1-1 - - TRBV6-6 CASSLLHIGGTEAFF TGTGCCAGCAGCCTGCTCCATATAGGGGGCACTGAAGCTTTCTTT
TRBJ1-6 - - TRBV19 CASSFFLSTGRIISYNSPLHF TGTGCCAGTAGTTTTTTTCTGTCAACAGGCAGAATTATCTCCTATAATTCACCCCTCCACTTT
TRBJ2-1 - TRBD2 TRBV4-1 CASSQDRGGYNEQFF TGCGCCAGCAGCCAAGATCGGGGGGGGTACAATGAGCAGTTCTTC
TRBJ2-3 - TRBD2 TRBV28 CASSPSGGPPDTQYF TGTGCCAGCAGCCCTAGCGGGGGGCCCCCAGATACGCAGTATTTT
TRBJ1-6 - - TRBV27 CASSWRGADNSPLHF TGTGCCAGCAGTTGGAGGGGAGCGGACAATTCACCCCTCCACTTT
TRBJ1-6 - - TRBV19 CASSIPRVDSPLHF TGTGCCAGTAGTATCCCCAGGGTGGATTCACCCCTCCACTTT
TRBJ1-1 - - TRBV11-2 CASSRGVNTEAFF TGTGCCAGCAGCCGCGGGGTGAACACTGAAGCTTTCTTT